This T cell receptor beta chain comes out of a study of blood T cell repertoires in COVID-19. About the study: Among Cohort 3 donors, those recovered had two negative PCRs, clearance, or symptom resolution. COVID-19 samples from acute and convalescent phases originated in the United States, Italy and Spain. T cells, B-cell-depleted T cells, or PBMCs supplied cDNA or gDNA.

Authors' analysis steps: Estimation of nucleated cell counts relied on the amplification of reference gene primers. Profiled with immunoSEQ multiplex PCR; TCRdb holds only in-frame clones, not every one. V and J calls and clone size follow that table, whereas D and trimming were derived from the DNA. The sample records over 110,000 clones, approximately 87% being singletons. V dropped 4 bases and J dropped 2; count of bases not matched to a gene: 4. CDR3 length: 16 residues. Germline V gene lookup returns CDR1 SGHVS and CDR2 FQNEAQ. This clonotype was obtained from a man in his forties or fifties in a cohort exposed to, infected with or recovered from COVID-19 (not recorded which). The chain employs TRBV7-8 and TRBJ2-2, with 10 bases fitting TRBD2. Material: PBMCs or T cells enriched from blood (not recorded which). As DNA, the CDR3 is TGTGCCAGCAGCTCCCGACTAGCGGGTAACACCGGGGAGCTGTTTTTT. It codes for CASSSRLAGNTGELFF.